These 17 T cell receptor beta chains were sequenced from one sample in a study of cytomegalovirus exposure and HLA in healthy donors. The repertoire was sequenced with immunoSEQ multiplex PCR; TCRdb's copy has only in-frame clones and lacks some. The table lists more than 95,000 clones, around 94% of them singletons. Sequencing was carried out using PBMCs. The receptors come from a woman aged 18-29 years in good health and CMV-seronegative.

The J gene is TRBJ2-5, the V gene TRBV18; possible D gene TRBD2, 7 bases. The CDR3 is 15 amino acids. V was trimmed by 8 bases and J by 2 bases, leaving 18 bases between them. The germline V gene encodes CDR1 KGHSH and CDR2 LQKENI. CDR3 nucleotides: TGTGCCAGCCAATCTATCAGGGGACTACAAGAGACCCAGTACTTC. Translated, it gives CASQSIRGLQETQYF.

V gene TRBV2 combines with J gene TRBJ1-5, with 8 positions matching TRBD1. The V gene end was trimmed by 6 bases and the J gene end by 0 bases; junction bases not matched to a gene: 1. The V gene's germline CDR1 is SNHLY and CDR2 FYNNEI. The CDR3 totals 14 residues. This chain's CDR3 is CASSGQGSNQPQHF. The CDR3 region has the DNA TGTGCCAGCAGCGGACAGGGTAGCAATCAGCCCCAGCATTTT.

As DNA, the CDR3 is TGTGCCTGGAGTGTAGGTTCAGGGGGTAATTCACCCCTCCACTTT. Translating it yields CAWSVGSGGNSPLHF. The V gene is TRBV30, the J gene TRBJ1-6, with 7 bases lining up with TRBD1. This CDR3 is built from 15 residues. With 0 bases clipped from V and 6 bases from J, the junction kept 5 bases outside the gene matches. Per germline, CDR1 GTSNPN and CDR2 SVGIG (reference sequence). The full variable domain, its missing parts supplied by reference TRBV30 and TRBJ1-6, is SQTIHQWPATLVQPVGSPLSLECTVEGTSNPNLYWYRQAAGRGLQLLFYSVGIGQISSEVPQNLSASRPQDRQFILSSKKLLLSDSGFYLCAWSVGSGGNSPLHFGNGTRLTVT.

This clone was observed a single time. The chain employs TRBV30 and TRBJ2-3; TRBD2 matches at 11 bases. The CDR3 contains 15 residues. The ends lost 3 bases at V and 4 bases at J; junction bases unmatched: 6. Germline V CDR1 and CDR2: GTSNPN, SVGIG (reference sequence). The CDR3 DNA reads TGTGCCTGGAGACTCGGTAGCGGGAGGGCAGATACGCAGTATTTT. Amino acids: CAWRLGSGRADTQYF.

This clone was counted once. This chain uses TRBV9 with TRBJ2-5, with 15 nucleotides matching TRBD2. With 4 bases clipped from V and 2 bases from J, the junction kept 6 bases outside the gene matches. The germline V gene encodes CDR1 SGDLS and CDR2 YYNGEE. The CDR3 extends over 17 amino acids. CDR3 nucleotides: TGTGCCAGCAGCCCCGGGACTAGCGGGGGGAAACAAGAGACCCAGTACTTC. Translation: CASSPGTSGGKQETQYF.

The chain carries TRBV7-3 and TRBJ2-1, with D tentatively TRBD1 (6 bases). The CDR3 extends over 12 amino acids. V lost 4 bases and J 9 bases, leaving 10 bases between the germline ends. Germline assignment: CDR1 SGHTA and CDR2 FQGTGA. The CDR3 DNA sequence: TGTGCCAGCAGCTCCAGGGGTGCTGAGCAGTTCTTC. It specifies CASSSRGAEQFF.

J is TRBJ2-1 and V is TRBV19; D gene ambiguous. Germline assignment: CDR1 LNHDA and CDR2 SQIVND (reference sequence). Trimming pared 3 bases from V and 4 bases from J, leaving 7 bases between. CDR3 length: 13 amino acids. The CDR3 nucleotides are TGTGCCAGTAGTATTACAGAGTACAATGAGCAGTTCTTC. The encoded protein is CASSITEYNEQFF.

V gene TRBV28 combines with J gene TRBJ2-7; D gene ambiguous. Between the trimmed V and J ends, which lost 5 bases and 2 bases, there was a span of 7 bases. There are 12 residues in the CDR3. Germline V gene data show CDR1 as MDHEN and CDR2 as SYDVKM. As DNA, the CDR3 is TGTGCCAGCAGTGGCCAGGCCTACGAGCAGTACTTC. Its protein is CASSGQAYEQYF.

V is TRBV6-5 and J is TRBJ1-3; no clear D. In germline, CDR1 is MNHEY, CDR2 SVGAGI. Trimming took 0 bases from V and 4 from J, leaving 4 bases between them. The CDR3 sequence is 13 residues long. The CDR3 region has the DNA TGTGCCAGCAGTTACTCTTCGGGAAACACCATATATTTT. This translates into CASSYSSGNTIYF.

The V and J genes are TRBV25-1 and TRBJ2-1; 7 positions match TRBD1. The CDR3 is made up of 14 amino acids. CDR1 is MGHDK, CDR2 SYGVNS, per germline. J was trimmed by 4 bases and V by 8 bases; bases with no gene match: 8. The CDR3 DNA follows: TGTGCCAGCGGCATTCCAGGGGGATACAATGAGCAGTTCTTC. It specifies CASGIPGGYNEQFF.

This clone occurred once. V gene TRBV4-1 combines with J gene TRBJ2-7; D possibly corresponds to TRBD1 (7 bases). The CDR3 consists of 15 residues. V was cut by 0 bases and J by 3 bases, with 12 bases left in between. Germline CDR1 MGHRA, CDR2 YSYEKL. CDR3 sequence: CASSQDAGQRYEQYF. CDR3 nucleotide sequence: TGCGCCAGCAGCCAAGATGCGGGACAGCGCTACGAGCAGTACTTC.

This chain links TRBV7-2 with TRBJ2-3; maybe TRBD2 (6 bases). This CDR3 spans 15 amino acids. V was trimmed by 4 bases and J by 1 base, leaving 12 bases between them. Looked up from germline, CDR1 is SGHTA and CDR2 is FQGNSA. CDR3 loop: CASSWEESGTDTQYF. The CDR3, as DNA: TGTGCCAGCAGCTGGGAGGAAAGCGGCACAGATACGCAGTATTTT.

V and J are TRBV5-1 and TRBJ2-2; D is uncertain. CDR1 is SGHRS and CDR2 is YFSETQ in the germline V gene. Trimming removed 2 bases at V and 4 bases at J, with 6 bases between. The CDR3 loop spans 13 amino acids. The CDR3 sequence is CASSFGITGELFF. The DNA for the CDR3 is TGCGCCAGCAGCTTTGGCATCACCGGGGAGCTGTTTTTT.

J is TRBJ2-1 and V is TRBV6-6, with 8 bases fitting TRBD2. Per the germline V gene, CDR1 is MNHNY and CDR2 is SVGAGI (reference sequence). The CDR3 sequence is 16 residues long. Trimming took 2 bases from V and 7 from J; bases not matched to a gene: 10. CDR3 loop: CASSYELGLEVNEQFF. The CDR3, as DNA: TGTGCCAGCAGTTACGAGTTGGGACTAGAAGTGAATGAGCAGTTCTTC.

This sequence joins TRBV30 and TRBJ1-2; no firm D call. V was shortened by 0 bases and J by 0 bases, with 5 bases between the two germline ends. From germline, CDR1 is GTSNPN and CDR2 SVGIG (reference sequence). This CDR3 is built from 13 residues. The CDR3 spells CAWSVAPNYGYTF. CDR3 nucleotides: TGTGCCTGGAGTGTCGCGCCTAACTATGGCTACACCTTC. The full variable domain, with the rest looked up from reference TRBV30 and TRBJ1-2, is SQTIHQWPATLVQPVGSPLSLECTVEGTSNPNLYWYRQAAGRGLQLLFYSVGIGQISSEVPQNLSASRPQDRQFILSSKKLLLSDSGFYLCAWSVAPNYGYTFGSGTRLTVV.

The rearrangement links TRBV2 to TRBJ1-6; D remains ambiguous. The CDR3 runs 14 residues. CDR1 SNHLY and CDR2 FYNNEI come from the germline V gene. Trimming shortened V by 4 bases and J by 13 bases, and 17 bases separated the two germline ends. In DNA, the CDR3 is TGTGCCAGCAGTGGTGAGTCCGAATCCGGGCCCCTCCACTTT. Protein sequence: CASSGESESGPLHF.

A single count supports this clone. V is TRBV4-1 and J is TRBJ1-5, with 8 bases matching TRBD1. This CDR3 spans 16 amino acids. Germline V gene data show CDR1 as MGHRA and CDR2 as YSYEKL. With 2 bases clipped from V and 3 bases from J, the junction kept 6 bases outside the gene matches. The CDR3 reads CASSQPGQGANQPQHF. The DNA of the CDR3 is TGCGCCAGCAGCCAACCTGGACAGGGTGCCAATCAGCCCCAGCATTTT.